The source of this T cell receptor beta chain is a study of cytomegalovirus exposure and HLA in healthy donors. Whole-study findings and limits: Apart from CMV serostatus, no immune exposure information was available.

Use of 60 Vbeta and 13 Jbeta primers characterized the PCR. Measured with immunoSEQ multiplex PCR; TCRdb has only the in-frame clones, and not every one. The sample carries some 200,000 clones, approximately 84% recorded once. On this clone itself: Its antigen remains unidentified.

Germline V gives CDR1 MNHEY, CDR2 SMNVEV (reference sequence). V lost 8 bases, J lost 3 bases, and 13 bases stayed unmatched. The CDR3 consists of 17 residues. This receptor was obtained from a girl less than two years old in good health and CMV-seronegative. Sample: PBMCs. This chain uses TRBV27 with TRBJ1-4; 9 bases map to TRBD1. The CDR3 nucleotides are TGTGCCAGCGCCTGGACTTGGACAGGGGCTCCTAATGAAAAACTGTTTTTT. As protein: CASAWTWTGAPNEKLFF.